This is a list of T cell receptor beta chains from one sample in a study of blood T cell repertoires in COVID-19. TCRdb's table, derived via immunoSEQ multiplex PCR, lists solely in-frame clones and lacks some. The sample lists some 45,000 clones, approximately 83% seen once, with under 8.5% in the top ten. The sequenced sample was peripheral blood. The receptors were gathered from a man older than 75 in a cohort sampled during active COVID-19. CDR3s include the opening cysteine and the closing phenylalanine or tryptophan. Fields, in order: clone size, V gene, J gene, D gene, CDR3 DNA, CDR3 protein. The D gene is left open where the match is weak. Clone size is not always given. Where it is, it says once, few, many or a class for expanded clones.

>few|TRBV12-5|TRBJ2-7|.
TGTGCTAGTGGTTTGGATCAGGGTCCCGGCTACGAGCAGTACTTC
CASGLDQGPGYEQYF
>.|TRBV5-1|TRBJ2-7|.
TGCGCCAGCAGCTTGGAGGGAGCCTCCTACGAGCAGTACTTC
CASSLEGASYEQYF
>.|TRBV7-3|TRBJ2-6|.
TGTGCCAGCAGCTTTGAGTTACCTGGGGCCAACGTCCTGACTTTC
CASSFELPGANVLTF
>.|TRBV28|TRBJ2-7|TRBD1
TGTGCCAGCAGACACTCGGGACAGGGCTCCTACGAGCAGTACTTC
CASRHSGQGSYEQYF
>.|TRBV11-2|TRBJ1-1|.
TGTGCCAGCAGCCCAGGACAGAACACTGAAGCTTTCTTT
CASSPGQNTEAFF
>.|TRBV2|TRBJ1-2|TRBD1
TGTGCCAGCCGCCTAGGGACAGGGGCATATGGCTACACCTTC
CASRLGTGAYGYTF
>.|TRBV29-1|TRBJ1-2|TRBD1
TGCAGCGTTGCTTGGGTGACAGGGGGGGGCTACACCTTC
CSVAWVTGGGYTF
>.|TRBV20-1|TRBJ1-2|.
TGCAGTGCTAGTGCGGGGGGCCATGGCTACACCTTC
CSASAGGHGYTF
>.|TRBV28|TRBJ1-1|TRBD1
TGTGCCAGCAGTTTATGGTCACAGGGGGCACGGACTGAAGCTTTCTTT
CASSLWSQGARTEAFF
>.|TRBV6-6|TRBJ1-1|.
TGTGCCAGCAGTTACTCTTGGGCCACTGAAGCTTTCTTT
CASSYSWATEAFF
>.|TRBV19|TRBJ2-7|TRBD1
TGTGCCAGTAGTGACAGGGGGTACGAGCAGTACTTC
CASSDRGYEQYF